Below, 21 T cell receptor beta chains from the same sample are listed, as sequenced in a study of T cells after yellow fever vaccination. In TCRdb, the 5' RACE reads were re-called with MiXCR into one record per CDR3 protein. Found here are 450,000 to 650,000 distinct CDR3 sequences, 21% of them singletons; the top ten hold about a sixth. The source was PBMCs, collected more than 20 days after the first yellow fever vaccination. The receptors stem from a man younger than 30 who received the YFV17D yellow fever vaccine.

The chain has TRBV27 and TRBJ1-2; 9 nucleotides match TRBD1. From germline, CDR1 is MNHEY and CDR2 SMNVEV (reference sequence). CDR3 size: 12 residues. The V gene end was trimmed by 8 bases and the J gene end by 7 bases; junction bases not matched to a gene: 5. CDR3 DNA sequence: TGTGCCAGCTGGACAGGGGAGTCTGGCTACACCTTC. Translating gives CASWTGESGYTF.

With respect to this clonotype: One base away lies a much larger clone, so this may be a sequencing read error. The chain uses TRBV18 and TRBJ1-6, with D hard to call. Trimming took 1 base from V and 9 from J, leaving 16 bases between them. From germline, CDR1 is KGHSH and CDR2 LQKENI. The CDR3 runs to 16 residues. CDR3 DNA sequence: TGTGCCAGCTCACCACTGGCCTCCCAGACTGGTTCACCCCTCCACTTT. Residues: CASSPLASQTGSPLHF.

V and J are TRBV20-1 and TRBJ2-7; 7 bases match TRBD1. V was pared by 2 bases and J by 6 bases, with 7 bases of the junction left unmatched. This CDR3 has 13 residues. Germline V gene sequence: CDR1 DFQATT, CDR2 SNEGSKA (reference sequence). In DNA, the CDR3 is TGCAGTGCTAGAACACGACAGGGCTTCGAGCAGTACGTC. Residues: CSARTRQGFEQYV.

This clonotype was recorded a few times. The rearrangement joins TRBV28 to TRBJ1-3; possibly TRBD1 for D (5 bases). CDR1 and CDR2 (germline): MDHEN, SYDVKM. The V gene lost 3 bases and the J gene lost 6 bases, with 9 bases spanning the gap. This CDR3 has 13 residues. The CDR3 loop reads CASSFQGANTIYF. The DNA of the CDR3 is TGTGCCAGCAGTTTCCAGGGTGCAAACACCATATATTTT.

The chain has TRBV10-3 and TRBJ2-3; 8 positions match TRBD2. Losses at the gene ends were 8 bases for V and 0 bases for J; bases not matched to a gene: 4. Germline loops: CDR1 ENHRY, CDR2 SYGVKD. The CDR3 extends over 14 amino acids. The CDR3 DNA sequence: TGTGCCATCGGATCTAGCGGGAGCACAGATACGCAGTATTTT. Translating it yields CAIGSSGSTDTQYF.

The CDR3 loop is CSARHRNTEAFF. The CDR3 DNA sequence: TGCAGCGCCCGCCATCGAAACACTGAAGCTTTCTTT. The chain links TRBV29-1 to TRBJ1-1; no reliable D call. CDR1 and CDR2 from the germline V gene are SQVTM and ANQGSEA. The CDR3 has 12 residues. The V end was cut by 7 bases, the J end by 2 bases, with 11 bases between.

This clonotype has a handful of counts. The V and J genes are TRBV3-1 and TRBJ2-3; possibly TRBD1 or TRBD2 for D (5 bases each). Trimming shortened V by 2 bases and J by 1 base, and 10 bases separated the two germline ends. This CDR3 comprises 15 residues. CDR1 is LGHDT and CDR2 is YNNKEL in the germline V gene (reference sequence). The CDR3, as DNA: TGTGCCAGCAGCCAACATCCGGGGCGCACAGATACGCAGTATTTT. It is translated as CASSQHPGRTDTQYF.

The sample holds many counts of this clonotype. The chain recombines TRBV24-1 with TRBJ2-1; TRBD2 is a possible D gene (6 bases). The CDR3 consists of 16 residues. Germline V gene data show CDR1 as KGHDR and CDR2 as SFDVKD. V was shortened by 7 bases and J by 5 bases, with 20 bases between the two germline ends. This CDR3 is CATRDPGLNTDNEQFF. The DNA for the CDR3 is TGTGCCACCAGAGATCCAGGACTAAATACCGACAATGAGCAGTTCTTC.

This chain connects TRBV29-1 to TRBJ1-3; D not certain. V was pared by 7 bases and J by 5 bases, with 3 bases between. Germline loops: CDR1 SQVTM, CDR2 ANQGSEA. CDR3 size: 9 residues. The CDR3 protein is CSGRNTIYF. CDR3 DNA sequence: TGCAGCGGGAGAAACACCATATATTTT.

This clonotype was seen more than once but under ten times. The J gene is TRBJ2-3, the V gene TRBV6-5; D may correspond to TRBD1 or TRBD2 (5 bases each). Trimming pared 4 bases from V and 9 bases from J, leaving 14 bases between. The CDR3 loop spans 13 amino acids. Germline assignment: CDR1 MNHEY and CDR2 SVGAGI. CDR3 nucleotides: TGTGCCAGCAGTTTCCCCGGGACGCAAACGCAGTATTTT. As protein: CASSFPGTQTQYF.

J is TRBJ1-2 and V is TRBV7-8; TRBD1 matches 8 bases. Looked up from germline, CDR1 is SGHVS and CDR2 is FQNEAQ. CDR3 length equals 16 residues. The V and J ends lost 0 bases and 8 bases, in that order; junction bases with no gene match: 11. Written as DNA, the CDR3 is TGTGCCAGCAGCTTAGCTCGGGCAGGGGGCACGGGAGGCTACACCTTC. It encodes CASSLARAGGTGGYTF.

This clonotype was seen only a few times. This chain connects TRBV30 to TRBJ1-1; 7 nucleotides align to TRBD1. CDR1 and CDR2 from the germline V gene are GTSNPN and SVGIG (reference sequence). CDR3 length: 13 residues. Losses at the gene ends were 1 base for V and 1 base for J; bases not matched to a gene: 0. The CDR3 protein is CAWSEGANTEAFF. Written as DNA, the CDR3 is TGTGCCTGGAGTGAGGGGGCGAACACTGAAGCTTTCTTT.

The rearrangement uses TRBV10-3 and TRBJ2-5; D possibly corresponds to TRBD1 (6 bases). V was trimmed by 6 bases and J by 5 bases, leaving 19 bases between them. This CDR3 is 15 amino acids long. The germline gives CDR1 ENHRY, CDR2 SYGVKD. Here the CDR3 DNA reads TGTGCCATCAGCGCCAATGGACAGTCGGTGGAGACCCAGTACTTC. Protein product: CAISANGQSVETQYF.

This clonotype appeared a few times. The J gene is TRBJ1-6, the V gene TRBV20-1; D gene uncertain. The germline gives CDR1 DFQATT, CDR2 SNEGSKA (reference sequence). This CDR3 comprises 8 residues. The V and J ends lost 6 bases and 14 bases respectively, with 5 bases between them. The DNA of the CDR3 is TGCAGTGCCCCAGCCCTCCACTTT. Its translation is CSAPALHF.

The chain uses TRBV5-4 and TRBJ1-1; the D is unclear. Germline values: CDR1 SGHNT, CDR2 YYREEE (reference sequence). Trimming took 4 bases from V and 1 from J, leaving 11 bases between them. The CDR3 consists of 14 residues. The CDR3 loop is CASSPTPSNTEAFF. CDR3 nucleotides: TGTGCCAGCAGCCCGACCCCATCGAACACTGAAGCTTTCTTT.

This clonotype was detected a few times. The chain couples TRBV4-1 to TRBJ1-2; D ambiguous. V was pared by 1 base and J by 4 bases, with 10 bases between. The CDR3 length is 14 residues. CDR1 MGHRA and CDR2 YSYEKL come from the germline V gene. This CDR3 is CASSQASGLYGYTF. DNA of the CDR3: TGCGCCAGCAGCCAAGCGTCAGGACTCTATGGCTACACCTTC.

This chain connects TRBV6-1 to TRBJ1-2, with TRBD1 matching 12 bases. The germline V gene has CDR1 MNHNS and CDR2 SASEGT. CDR3 length equals 16 residues. Germline trimming cut 1 base from V and 4 bases from J; bases unmatched to any gene: 4. CDR3 sequence (DNA): TGTGCCAGCAGTGAAGGGGACAGGGGGCAAGGCTATGGCTACACCTTC. Its translation: CASSEGDRGQGYGYTF.

This clonotype was seen just once. The chain has TRBV10-3 and TRBJ1-1; TRBD1 is a possible D gene (5 bases). The CDR3 extends over 14 amino acids. Trimming removed 9 bases from V and 5 bases from J, with 19 bases in between. Per the germline V gene, CDR1 is ENHRY and CDR2 is SYGVKD. CDR3 sequence reads: CAITRGGLRTEAFF. In DNA form, the CDR3 reads TGTGCCATAACCCGCGGGGGGTTACGTACTGAAGCTTTCTTT.

This clonotype was found once. J is TRBJ1-2 and V is TRBV5-6; maybe TRBD1 (6 bases). Germline CDR1 SGHDT, CDR2 YYEEEE. V lost 5 bases and J 7 bases, leaving 12 bases between the germline ends. This CDR3 is 12 amino acids long. CDR3 DNA: TGTGCCAGCAGGCCAGGGGTTCGTGGCTACACCTTC. Translated: CASRPGVRGYTF.

The CDR3 protein is CSAPEQYF. The CDR3 DNA sequence: TGCAGTGCTCCCGAGCAGTACTTC. The chain joins TRBV20-1 to TRBJ2-7; D is uncertain. Germline V gene lookup returns CDR1 DFQATT and CDR2 SNEGSKA (reference sequence). The CDR3 spans 8 residues. V lost 5 bases, J lost 6 bases, and 2 bases lay in between.

The count of this clonotype is one. The chain carries TRBV20-1 and TRBJ1-6, with 8 bases lining up with TRBD1. The CDR3 has 14 residues. V lost 6 bases and J lost 9; bases outside the gene matches: 10. Germline V gene sequence: CDR1 DFQATT, CDR2 SNEGSKA (reference sequence). CDR3 sequence reads: CSAPNPGGSSPLHF. CDR3 DNA: TGCAGTGCCCCGAACCCAGGGGGCAGTTCACCCCTCCACTTT.